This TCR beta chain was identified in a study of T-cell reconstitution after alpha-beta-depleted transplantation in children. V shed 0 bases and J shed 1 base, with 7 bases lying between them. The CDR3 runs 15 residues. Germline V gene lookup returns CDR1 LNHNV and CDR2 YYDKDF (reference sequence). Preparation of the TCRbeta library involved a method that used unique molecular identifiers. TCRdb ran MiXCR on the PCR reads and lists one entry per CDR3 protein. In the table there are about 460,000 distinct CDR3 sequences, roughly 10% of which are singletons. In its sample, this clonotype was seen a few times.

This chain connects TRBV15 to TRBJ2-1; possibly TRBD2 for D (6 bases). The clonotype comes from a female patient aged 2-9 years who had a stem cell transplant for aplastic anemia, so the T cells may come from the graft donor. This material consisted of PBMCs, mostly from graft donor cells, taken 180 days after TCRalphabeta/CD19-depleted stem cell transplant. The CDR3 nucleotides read TGTGCCACCAGCAGAGAAGGAGGGTCCTACAATGAGCAGTTCTTC. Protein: CATSREGGSYNEQFF.